What follows are 27 T cell receptor beta chains derived from one specimen sequenced in a study of neurological immune-mediated disorders. TCRdb processed the 5' RACE reads anew with MiXCR; each CDR3 protein has one entry. This table holds more than 50,000 distinct CDR3 sequences, approximately 3.1% found once. Material: PBMCs. The origin of the receptors is an older woman with multiple sclerosis.

At least ten counts were recorded for this clonotype. The genes are TRBV5-4 and TRBJ1-3; D not resolved. V was clipped by 3 bases and J by 0 bases, with 10 bases between them. CDR3 length: 15 amino acids. CDR1 SGHNT and CDR2 YYREEE come from the germline V gene (reference sequence). DNA for the CDR3: TGTGCCAGCAGCTCGGCCAGTAACTCTGGAAACACCATATATTTT. The encoded protein is CASSSASNSGNTIYF.

The table lists this clonotype with many counts. The chain recombines TRBV27 with TRBJ1-2; tentatively, D is TRBD1 (6 bases). Trimming cost V 6 bases and J 7 bases, with 21 bases left between them. Germline V gene data show CDR1 as MNHEY and CDR2 as SMNVEV (reference sequence). The CDR3 runs 15 residues. The CDR3 sequence: CASSPSPGALGGYTF. The CDR3 nucleotides are TGTGCCAGCAGCCCCTCCCCAGGGGCCCTTGGTGGCTACACCTTC.

This clonotype was recorded many times. This chain uses TRBV20-1 with TRBJ1-5, with 7 bases lining up with TRBD1. The CDR3 has 15 amino acids. CDR1 and CDR2 from the germline V gene are DFQATT and SNEGSKA (reference sequence). J gave up 0 bases and V 6 bases, and 8 bases lay outside the gene matches. This CDR3 reads CSAGGGAYSNQPQHF. DNA of the CDR3: TGCAGTGCAGGAGGGGGCGCATATAGCAATCAGCCCCAGCATTTT.

In this sample, this clonotype turned up many times. V is TRBV20-1 and J is TRBJ2-7; D possibly uses TRBD1 or TRBD2 (5 bases each). V lost 4 bases and J lost 6, with 19 bases in between. From germline, CDR1 is DFQATT and CDR2 SNEGSKA (reference sequence). The CDR3 is 14 amino acids. The CDR3 region is CSAKILGPRTEQYF. CDR3 in DNA: TGCAGTGCTAAAATCCTGGGACCAAGAACCGAGCAGTACTTC.

This clonotype was seen repeatedly, ten times or more. This chain joins TRBV2 and TRBJ1-2; D is uncertain. There are 13 residues in the CDR3. Trimming cost V 7 bases and J 4 bases, with 13 bases left between them. Germline V gives CDR1 SNHLY, CDR2 FYNNEI. CDR3: CASIRYRGYGYTF. CDR3 sequence (DNA): TGTGCCAGCATTAGGTACAGAGGCTATGGCTACACCTTC.

This clonotype was seen repeatedly, ten times or more. The gene calls are TRBV30 and TRBJ2-1, with D perhaps being TRBD1 or TRBD2 (6 bases each). The V end lost 5 bases, the J end lost 9 bases, and 8 bases lay between the germline ends. This CDR3 contains 10 residues. The germline V gene encodes CDR1 GTSNPN and CDR2 SVGIG (reference sequence). The CDR3 loop reads CAWGGGEQFF. The CDR3 region has the DNA TGTGCCTGGGGAGGGGGTGAGCAGTTCTTC. The full variable domain, its missing parts supplied by reference TRBV30 and TRBJ2-1, is SQTIHQWPATLVQPVGSPLSLECTVEGTSNPNLYWYRQAAGRGLQLLFYSVGIGQISSEVPQNLSASRPQDRQFILSSKKLLLSDSGFYLCAWGGGEQFFGPGTRLTVL.

This clonotype has at least ten counts. V and J are TRBV28 and TRBJ2-1; 12 nucleotides line up with TRBD2. The CDR3 consists of 18 residues. The V segment lost 3 bases and the J segment 1 base; nucleotides outside the gene matches: 7. CDR1 is MDHEN and CDR2 is SYDVKM in the germline V gene. Here the CDR3 reads CASSLRLAGARSYNEQFF. As DNA, the CDR3 is TGTGCCAGCAGTTTGCGACTAGCGGGAGCGAGATCCTACAATGAGCAGTTCTTC.

The sample holds many counts of this clonotype. Likely a read error: the CDR3 ends without its conserved phenylalanine or tryptophan. The DNA is omitted, as the CDR3 cannot be located on it reliably, and the CDR3 follows TCRdb's listing. The chain is built from TRBV2 and TRBJ2-5. The V gene's germline CDR1 is SNHLY and CDR2 FYNNEI. The CDR3 has 8 residues if both end residues are counted. The CDR3 here is CASSQGVS.

There are a few counts of this clonotype. This chain uses TRBV7-2 with TRBJ2-1; TRBD2 matches at 9 bases. Per germline, CDR1 SGHTA and CDR2 FQGNSA. V was clipped by 4 bases and J by 6 bases; unmatched bases: 4. This CDR3 region has 14 residues. The CDR3 loop reads CASSSGTSSNEQFF. CDR3 nucleotides: TGTGCCAGCAGCTCGGGGACTAGCAGCAATGAGCAGTTCTTC.

The chain uses TRBV6-4 and TRBJ2-1; possible D gene TRBD2, 6 bases. The CDR3 is 15 amino acids. The V end lost 3 bases, the J end lost 0 bases, and 9 bases lay between the germline ends. Germline-derived CDR1 and CDR2 are MRHNA and SNTAGT. CDR3 coding DNA: TGTGCCAGCAGTGAGACGGGAGACTCCTACAATGAGCAGTTCTTC. This encodes CASSETGDSYNEQFF.

This clonotype was observed at least ten times. The chain links TRBV6-1 to TRBJ2-6, with D hard to call. There are 18 residues in the CDR3. Trimming removed 7 bases at V and 1 base at J, with 20 bases between. Germline-derived CDR1 and CDR2 are MNHNS and SASEGT. The chain's CDR3 is CASILFSALPSGANVLTF. CDR3 DNA sequence: TGTGCCAGCATCCTTTTTTCGGCCCTCCCGTCTGGGGCCAACGTCCTGACTTTC.

The table lists this clonotype with many counts. This rearrangement joins TRBV7-8 to TRBJ1-3; D is undetermined. The CDR3 loop spans 14 amino acids. Germline V CDR1 and CDR2: SGHVS, FQNEAQ. Between the trimmed V and J ends, which lost 3 bases and 2 bases, there was a span of 8 bases. The CDR3 loop is CASSFLGAGNTIYF. The CDR3 nucleotides read TGTGCCAGCAGCTTTCTTGGGGCTGGAAACACCATATATTTT.

The chain recombines TRBV12-3 or TRBV12-4 with TRBJ2-7; D is undetermined. V was clipped by 2 bases and J by 5 bases, with 13 bases between them. The CDR3 has 14 amino acids. In nucleotides, the CDR3 is TGTGCCAGCAGTTTACTTTCGACCTGGGACGAGCAGTACTTC. It yields the protein CASSLLSTWDEQYF.

This clonotype has a count of ten or more. CDR3 sequence: CATSRPPPTSGSINEQFF. The CDR3 nucleotides are TGTGCCACCAGCAGACCTCCTCCGACTAGCGGGAGTATAAATGAGCAGTTCTTC. V and J are TRBV15 and TRBJ2-1, with TRBD2 identical over 12 bases. CDR1 is LNHNV and CDR2 is YYDKDF in the germline V gene (reference sequence). The V segment lost 2 bases and the J segment 7 bases; nucleotides outside the gene matches: 12. CDR3 length: 18 residues.

This clonotype was observed many times. The chain links TRBV25-1 to TRBJ2-1, with a tentative D call TRBD2 (5 bases). The CDR3 is 14 amino acids. Trimming removed 4 bases at V and 7 bases at J, with 14 bases between. Germline V lookup: CDR1 MGHDK, CDR2 SYGVNS. In DNA form, the CDR3 reads TGTGCCAGCAGTGTCGGCCACTGGAGGAATGAGCAGTTCTTC. Amino acids: CASSVGHWRNEQFF.

This clonotype was detected many times. The chain is built from TRBV12-3 or TRBV12-4 and TRBJ2-4; weak D call: TRBD1 (6 bases). V was cut by 5 bases and J by 0 bases, with 11 bases left in between. The CDR3 length is 15 residues. Here the CDR3 reads CASSDRRLAKNIQYF. DNA of the CDR3: TGTGCCAGCAGTGACAGGAGATTAGCCAAAAACATTCAGTACTTC.

Turning to this clonotype: The junction differs from germline at one of its ends, possibly a read error. The chain is built from TRBV5-1 and TRBJ1-6; tentative D call: TRBD1 (6 bases). Germline lookup yields CDR1 SGHRS and CDR2 YFSETQ. The CDR3 totals 16 residues. CDR3 bases: TGCGCCAGCAACCCCTCGCCAGGGGCCTATTCTTCAACCCTCAACTTT. This sequence encodes CASNPSPGAYSSTLNF. Full variable domain (outside the CDR3, taken from reference TRBV5-1 and TRBJ1-6): KAGVTQTPRYLIKTRGQQVTLSCSPISGHRSVSWYQQTPGQGLQFLFEYFSETQRNKGNFPGRFSGRQFSNSRSEMNVSTLELGDSALYLCASNPSPGAYSSTLNFGNGTRLTVT.

There are many counts of this clonotype. The chain couples TRBV9 to TRBJ2-2; a possible D gene is TRBD2 (5 bases). This CDR3 contains 17 residues. V lost 4 bases and J lost 4, with 20 bases in between. Germline CDR1 SGDLS, CDR2 YYNGEE. The CDR3 DNA sequence: TGTGCCAGCAGCTCCCGCTTTCAGCGGCAGATCACCGGGGAGCTGTTTTTT. It codes for CASSSRFQRQITGELFF. Full variable domain (missing parts from reference TRBV9 and TRBJ2-2): DSGVTQTPKHLITATGQRVTLRCSPRSGDLSVYWYQQSLDQGLQFLIQYYNGEERAKGNILERFSAQQFPDLHSELNLSSLELGDSALYFCASSSRFQRQITGELFFGEGSRLTVL.

Concerning this clonotype: With a much larger clone just one base away, this may be a read error. The chain couples TRBV6-2 or TRBV6-3 to TRBJ2-5; D remains unclear. Germline CDR1 reads MNHEY; CDR2 reads SVGEGT. The CDR3 is 13 amino acids. CDR3 in amino acids: CASSRTGRENQYF. The CDR3 DNA reads TGTGCCAGCAGCCGTACCGGGCGAGAGAACCAGTACTTC.

This clonotype was detected ten times or more. This chain links TRBV3-1 with TRBJ1-4, with D perhaps matching TRBD1 (5 bases). The CDR3 totals 14 residues. Per germline, CDR1 LGHDT and CDR2 YNNKEL (reference sequence). Trimming pared 1 base from V and 8 bases from J, leaving 11 bases between. CDR3 region: CASSQVGAVEKLFF. The CDR3 coding sequence is TGTGCCAGCAGCCAAGTCGGGGCCGTGGAAAAACTGTTTTTT.

The table lists this clonotype with many counts. The chain recombines TRBV4-1 with TRBJ2-1; 12 nucleotides align to TRBD2. J lost 0 bases, V lost 3 bases, and 12 bases had no gene match. The CDR3 runs 20 residues. Germline assignment: CDR1 MGHRA and CDR2 YSYEKL. The CDR3 nucleotides are TGCGCCAGCAGCCAGGCTGGACTAGCGGGGTCTAGGCGCTCCTACAATGAGCAGTTCTTC. Its translation is CASSQAGLAGSRRSYNEQFF.

Notes on this clonotype: This may arise from a read error, as a much more abundant clone is one base away. The V call is TRBV27, the J call TRBJ1-1; TRBD1 might be the D (6 bases). The CDR3 extends over 11 amino acids. CDR1 MNHEY and CDR2 SMNVEV come from the germline V gene (reference sequence). The CDR3 is CTSTGRTEAFF. The CDR3 region has the DNA TGTACCAGCACAGGGCGCACTGAAGCTTTCTTT.

This clonotype was seen ten or more times. This rearrangement joins TRBV18 to TRBJ2-3, with D possibly matching TRBD1 (5 bases). The germline gives CDR1 KGHSH, CDR2 LQKENI. The CDR3 is 15 residues long. Trimming cost V 1 base and J 3 bases, with 11 bases left between them. For the CDR3, the DNA is TGTGCCAGCTCACCACGGGGCTTGGGGACAGATACGCAGTATTTT. This encodes CASSPRGLGTDTQYF.

In this sample, this clonotype turned up many times. The J gene is TRBJ2-2, the V gene TRBV7-3; D remains ambiguous. CDR3 length: 14 amino acids. Between the trimmed V and J ends, which lost 2 bases and 3 bases, there was a span of 7 bases. Germline values: CDR1 SGHTA, CDR2 FQGTGA. DNA for the CDR3: TGTGCCAGCAGCTTAGACCTGTACACCGGGGAGCTGTTTTTT. Translated, it gives CASSLDLYTGELFF.

This clonotype was seen ten or more times. The chain uses TRBV12-3 or TRBV12-4 and TRBJ2-5, with 9 bases fitting TRBD1. The length of the CDR3 is 15 residues. V lost 3 bases to trimming and J lost 5 bases; unmatched junction nucleotides: 7. CDR3 amino acids: CASSLSYRGQETQYF. CDR3 in DNA: TGTGCCAGCAGTTTGTCCTACAGGGGGCAGGAGACCCAGTACTTC.

This clonotype was seen at least ten times. This chain links TRBV5-1 with TRBJ2-5; TRBD1 aligns across 8 bases. This CDR3 is built from 15 residues. Looked up from germline, CDR1 is SGHRS and CDR2 is YFSETQ. Unmatched junction bases numbered 8, after V lost 2 bases and J lost 5 bases. CDR3 bases: TGCGCCAGCAGCTTCGATGCGACAGGGGAGGAGACCCAGTACTTC. Translated: CASSFDATGEETQYF.

This clonotype was seen ten or more times. V gene TRBV4-2 combines with J gene TRBJ1-3; D remains ambiguous. CDR1 is LGHNA and CDR2 is YNFKEQ in the germline V gene. The V and J ends lost 5 bases and 0 bases respectively, with 11 bases between them. The CDR3 covers 15 residues. The CDR3 DNA reads TGTGCCAGCAGCGTTGGGGATAACTCTGGAAACACCATATATTTT. Residues: CASSVGDNSGNTIYF.